The entry below gives a single TCR beta chain sequence along with its context. Its recognized antigen is unknown. It has no much larger one-base neighbor in the sample; base qualities were not kept. V and J lose 6 bases and 7 bases, and a span of 8 bases separates them. Measured from the cysteine to the phenylalanine, the CDR3 is 11 residues long. Only CDR3 DNA is held: 33 bases, read in frame from base 1. Taken from the germline V gene (reference sequence), the CDR1 and CDR2 loops are SGHKS and YYEKEE. This sample was taken from a study of shared clonotypes between healthy human individuals (dated by TCRdb to about 2020). Some background on the complete study: A couple of women and a few men aged 18 to 49 years were included in the cohort. For each donor, three plates each were used for CD4 naive and CD4 memory, two plates were used for CD8 naive, and one plate was used for CD8 memory. Blood TCR repertoires of roughly five healthy adults were deeply sequenced to estimate repertoire size and the extent of clonotype sharing between individuals. Different laboratories and diverse techniques were used to prepare libraries and sequence TCR repertoires, to increase sequencing depth and limit assay-specific biases. Leukapheresis yielded between about 0.85 and 10 billion PBMCs per donor. What the authors observed across the whole study: Sharing across several donors was observed for about 5% of naive CD4, over 3% of naive CD8, 2% to 2.5% of memory CD4, and about 0.39% of memory CD8 clonotypes. Compared with non-shared clonotypes, the clonotypes found in all four sorted-subset donors had higher generation probabilities. Based on pairwise subsampling, the degree of clonotype sharing among donors was expected to be affected by sequencing depth. The small number of donors limited the genetic and exposure-history diversity represented. Only blood was sampled, and tissue TCR repertoires likely differ from those in blood. Naive subsets generally had larger estimated clonotype richness than memory subsets did. Rarefaction of sorted-subset datasets indicated incomplete sequencing despite the large sequencing depth.

The donors were healthy, HIV-negative adults with no recently reported acute infections or vaccinations. Every donor was a Caucasian adult residing in Nashville, Tennessee, USA. CD8 memory samples combined magnetically selected CD45RO+ cells with CCR7-negative CD45RA+ effector memory (TemRA) cells. Blood was collected by leukapheresis, and PBMCs were isolated by Ficoll-Histopaque density gradient centrifugation and then cryopreserved in liquid nitrogen vapor phase. Analytical flow cytometry was used to check the purity and quantity of each magnetically sorted T cell population. From each sorted fraction, genomic DNA was isolated and quantified by UV absorbance on a Nanodrop 2000c. TCR CDR3 regions were amplified from genomic DNA by multiplex PCR using the deep immunoSEQ assay. Genomic DNA extracted from each cell subset was distributed evenly over all wells of several immunoSEQ 96-well plates, and each plate served as one replicate. Each replicate PCR for sorted subsets received around 200 ng genomic DNA, equal to about 30,000 T cell genomes. Purified libraries were measured with a Qubit 3.0 fluorometer, size-checked on a Bioanalyzer 2100, and measured again with the KAPA Library Quantification kit. A separate single-read 150-cycle Illumina NextSeq 550 flow cell was used to sequence each immunoSEQ 96-well plate. The original pipeline was this. Because the immunoSEQ output included only junctional sequences and no quality scores, the filtering could not be the same as the filtering used for full-length reads. Sequences were annotated with PyIR, a Python wrapper for IgBLAST v1.9, and V/J genes and CDR3 were assigned using IMGT germline references. Any read was removed if the V/J assignment was weak (E-value above 1e-6), the CDR3 was missing, or the read contained stop codons, out-of-frame junctions, or ambiguous translated residues. V3J clonotypes were defined by identical inferred V gene, J gene, and CDR3 amino acid sequence. Percentage overlap between repertoires was computed as shared unique clonotypes divided by the size of the smaller repertoire. RTK rarefaction, the Chao1 estimator, and Recon v2.1 estimates of unobserved clonotypes were used to assess repertoire richness. OLGA was used to compute generation probabilities for all TCRbeta clonotypes that the gDNA method yielded from four donors. In TCRdb, the immuneACCESS table is reduced to in-frame sequences with V and J assigned. These tables do not hold every clone; where another copy was compared, an unresolved V gene accounts for under half, and the others remain unexplained. D and trimming come from the DNA, and the V and J calls and clone size come from that table. The sample includes around 370,000 clones, with 96% observed a single time. About 0.34% of the sample is in the top ten clones.

The receptor's source is a man aged 30-40 years in good health. The chain was built from TRBV5-5 and TRBJ2-1; the best D guess is TRBD2, with 7 bases matching. Material for sequencing was memory CD8+ T cells sorted from blood. Per the publication, the cell subset or site label means: CD45RO+ cells pooled with CCR7-negative TemRA cells. The CDR3 has the sequence CASKGGNEQFF. The DNA reads as follows: TGTGCCAGCAAGGGGGGGAATGAGCAGTTCTTC.